This TCR beta chain was captured by sequencing in a study of monozygotic twins with inflammatory bowel disease (dated by TCRdb to about 2019). Context from the whole study: The complete study included 30 or so monozygotic twin pairs: 19 IBD-discordant Danish pairs and nine German pairs, of which four were IBD-concordant and five were IBD-discordant. The search for disease-associated traits relied mainly on comparing, within discordant pairs, IBD patients with their genetically identical healthy co-twins. Each individual had, on average, about 151 000 unique TCRalpha sequences and 181 000 unique TCRbeta sequences available for analysis. General findings and caveats noted by the study authors: No single strong signal or clonotype linked to IBD turned up in the results, so the idea that one exists was not supported. Because patients received different immunosuppressive treatments, the repertoires may have picked up extra background noise and variability between individuals. Repertoire similarity did not differ between concordant and discordant twins, which could be due to limited statistical power. Fewer clonotypes were shared with other individuals by IBD patients than by healthy twins, most markedly in patients showing signs of disease activity. TCRbeta repertoire diversity, by inverse Simpson index, was decreased in IBD patients compared with their healthy co-twins. Different T cell subtypes could not be distinguished in the analysis.

From each donor, a roughly 2.5 ml peripheral blood sample was collected into PAXgene tubes and kept at -80 degrees C. Total RNA was isolated from whole blood with the PAXgene blood miRNA kit on an automated QIAcube, without T cell sorting. Peripheral blood from monozygotic twin pairs concordant or discordant for inflammatory bowel disease was subjected to deep TCRalpha and TCRbeta repertoire profiling with unique molecular barcoding. For every twin pair, smoking habits were documented, and each individual was categorised as a current, former or never smoker. The germline V gene provides CDR1 SGHAT and CDR2 FQNNGV. Including the terminal cysteine and phenylalanine, the CDR3 comprises 14 residues. No DNA accompanies this entry. Library generation was performed with 5' RACE. Each TCR library was prepared from about 4,000 ng of total RNA. For each sample, cDNA synthesis was carried out in eight separate reactions using SMARTScribe reverse transcriptase. During cDNA synthesis, unique molecular identifiers containing a 6-nucleotide sample barcode were introduced by template switching. TCRalpha and TCRbeta cDNA was amplified in two nested PCRs of 16 and 9 cycles, and bead purification was carried out after each PCR. Before amplification, the cDNA was both treated with uracil DNA-glycosylase and purified with the QIAquick PCR purification kit. In the second PCR, Illumina TruSeq-compatible adapters and sample-specific barcodes were added. TapeStation and Qubit were used to check library quality and concentration, and 4.5 to 5 ng of each library was pooled. The pooled libraries were sequenced with 2 x 100 bp reads and custom sequencing primers on an Illumina HiSeq2500 single-index Rapid Run. In the paper's pipeline: MiGEC version 1.2.6 was used for UMI-based consensus assembly, which corrected PCR and sequencing errors. MiXCR version 2.1.1 was used to carry out V(D)J alignment, clonotype assembly and CDR3 extraction. To normalise gene usage, clonotype sharing and MAIT/NKT TCR abundance, the top 1000, 10 000 and 20 000 clonotypes in each sample were analysed. Diversity was computed as the inverse Simpson index with the vegan R package after downsampling to 27 000 UMIs. Paired Mann-Whitney U tests on discordant twin pairs were used, with Benjamini-Hochberg multiple-testing correction. TCRdb reprocessed the reads and assigns one entry to each CDR3 protein sequence, leaving out DNA. Here the V and J calls rest on TCRdb's processing, not on the authors' analysis. The sample's own table lists over 100,000 distinct CDR3 sequences. The ten biggest clones cover 9.5% to 15% of the sample.

With regard to this clonotype: No cognate antigen has been identified for it.

The sequencing sample was made of blood. The V and J segments used are TRBV11-2 and TRBJ2-1; there is no DNA to check the TCRdb D call of TRBD2. This TCR came from a human donor with ulcerative colitis or Crohn's disease, or a healthy co-twin of an affected twin (not recorded which). The CDR3 in this case is CASSYVGGRYEQFF.